A selection of T cell receptor beta chains follows, all from one sample in a study of blood T cell repertoires in COVID-19. Using immunoSEQ multiplex PCR, the repertoire was profiled, and TCRdb retains in-frame clones only, with some absent. The sample shows fewer than 55,000 clones, roughly four fifths of them seen only once. Sequences were obtained from peripheral blood. The receptors originated from a woman of 80 years or more with COVID-19, enrolled during active disease. The CDR3 runs from the conserved cysteine through the conserved F or W. A D gene is named only where the DNA matches it firmly. Some rows have no size entry. The others give once, few or many, or a class for an expanded clone.

J	size	V	D	DNA	CDR3
TRBJ1-5	once	TRBV5-8	-	TGTGCCAGCAGATCATACAGGGTTAGCAATCAGCCCCAGCATTTT	CASRSYRVSNQPQHF
TRBJ1-6	few	TRBV2	-	TGTGCCAATAGGGAGCAGGCCACTTCACCCCTCCACTTT	CANREQATSPLHF
TRBJ2-1	-	TRBV11-3	TRBD1	TGTGCCAGCAGCTTAATAACCGGGACAGGGGAATCCAATGAGCAGTTCTTC	CASSLITGTGESNEQFF
TRBJ2-7	-	TRBV3-1/TRBV3-2	TRBD1	TGTGCCAGCAGGCGGACAGGGAGCGACGAGCAGTACTTC	CASRRTGSDEQYF
TRBJ1-5	-	TRBV19	-	TGTGCCAGTAGTATATTGGCAGGGCCCCAGCATTTT	CASSILAGPQHF
TRBJ1-2	-	TRBV19	-	TGTGCCAGTAGTATCTCTCCTAACTATGGCTACACCTTC	CASSISPNYGYTF
TRBJ1-1	-	TRBV27	TRBD1	TGTGCCAGCAGAAGATTTCTTACAGGGGACACTGAAGCTTTCTTT	CASRRFLTGDTEAFF
TRBJ1-1	few	TRBV7-3	TRBD1	TGTGCCAGCAAAGGAGAGGGGGCTCTTGGGAACACTGAAGCTTTCTTT	CASKGEGALGNTEAFF
TRBJ2-1	few	TRBV6-4	TRBD2	TGTGCCAGCTCCCCGACTAGCGGGACCACCACTGAGCAGTTCTTC	CASSPTSGTTTEQFF
TRBJ2-1	-	TRBV6-6	TRBD2	TGTGCCAGCAGTCCAACTTCTAGCGGCCGGGGAGGTAATGAGCAGTTCTTC	CASSPTSSGRGGNEQFF
TRBJ1-5	-	TRBV6-5	-	TGTGCCAGCACAGGGCCTACTAGCAATCAGCCCCAGCATTTT	CASTGPTSNQPQHF
TRBJ1-1	-	TRBV5-6	-	TGTGCCAGCAGCTTTAAGGCAGGGCGAGGCACTGAAGCTTTCTTT	CASSFKAGRGTEAFF
TRBJ2-7	-	TRBV6-5	-	TGTGCCAGCAGACCCGGAAGAGGCGGCGAGCAGTACTTC	CASRPGRGGEQYF
TRBJ1-2	-	TRBV6-5	TRBD1	TGTGCCAGCAGTATCGATCAGGGGGTGGACTATGGCTACACCTTC	CASSIDQGVDYGYTF
TRBJ1-3	-	TRBV4-1	TRBD1	TGCGCCAGCAGCGCGGACAGGGGAGAGGACACCATATATTTT	CASSADRGEDTIYF
TRBJ1-2	-	TRBV6-6	-	TGTGCCAGCAGTTACTCGGGGGGGCACAACTATGGCTACACCTTC	CASSYSGGHNYGYTF
TRBJ2-7	-	TRBV6-5	TRBD1	TGTGCCAGCAGGCCACCGGGACAGGGACACTACGAGCAGTACTTC	CASRPPGQGHYEQYF
TRBJ1-2	few	TRBV2	TRBD1	TGTGCCAGCAGTGCCCTCCTGGGACAGTATGGCTACACCTTC	CASSALLGQYGYTF
TRBJ2-1	-	TRBV7-2	-	TGTGCCAGCAGCTTAGGGGGAGTGCGAAACAATGAGCAGTTCTTC	CASSLGGVRNNEQFF
TRBJ1-6	few	TRBV19	TRBD1	TGTGCCAGTAGCACCGGGACAGGGACTAATTCACCCCTCCACTTT	CASSTGTGTNSPLHF
TRBJ1-4	few	TRBV6-2/TRBV6-3	TRBD1	TGTGCCAGCAGCCCGGGACAGTCGGGGCCCGAAAAACTGTTTTTT	CASSPGQSGPEKLFF
TRBJ2-1	-	TRBV12-3/TRBV12-4	-	TGTGCCAGCAGTTCGATAGCGCCTGAGCAGTTCTTC	CASSSIAPEQFF
TRBJ2-2	-	TRBV11-2	-	TGTGCCAGCAGCTTACTAGTCCCCGGGGAGCTGTTTTTT	CASSLLVPGELFF
TRBJ1-1	-	TRBV7-9	-	TGTGCCAGCAGCCCCAAGGAGGCTGAAGCTTTCTTT	CASSPKEAEAFF
TRBJ1-1	-	TRBV11-2	-	TGTGCCAGCAGCTACCTCAGGGGAACCACTGAAGCTTTCTTT	CASSYLRGTTEAFF
TRBJ2-1	-	TRBV27	TRBD1	TGTGCCAGCAGTTTAAACAGGGGGCAACTGAATGAGCAGTTCTTC	CASSLNRGQLNEQFF